What follows are 15 T cell receptor beta chains derived from one specimen sequenced in a study of blood T cells in healthy people across ages. Next came a second PCR, run for about 7 to 12 cycles, which used a sample-barcoded 5' primer along with a J-beta primer mix. One entry per CDR3 protein, called by TCRdb with MiXCR from the 5' RACE reads. The data hold under 700,000 distinct CDR3 sequences, with less than 25% observed a single time. These data are also associated with another study on T cells of mothers and their children.

The source material was blood. The source is a boy aged 5 to 17 in good health.

This chain joins TRBV20-1 and TRBJ2-3, with D perhaps TRBD1 or TRBD2 (5 bases each). Germline V gene data show CDR1 as DFQATT and CDR2 as SNEGSKA (reference sequence). V shed 3 bases and J shed 2 bases, with 15 bases lying between them. The CDR3 sequence is 15 residues long. The CDR3 DNA is TGCAGTGCTAGGAGGGACCCCCGGTTCACAGATACGCAGTATTTT. This translates into CSARRDPRFTDTQYF.

The chain joins TRBV28 to TRBJ2-1, with D unclear. Trimming pared 2 bases from V and 11 bases from J, leaving 7 bases between. Per germline, CDR1 MDHEN and CDR2 SYDVKM. The CDR3 has 11 amino acids. This chain's CDR3 is CASSLKLKQFF. The CDR3 nucleotides are TGTGCCAGCAGTTTAAAGCTAAAGCAGTTCTTC.

This chain uses TRBV7-9 with TRBJ2-7, with D perhaps matching TRBD2 (6 bases). The germline V and J ends were trimmed by 5 bases and 6 bases, with 23 bases remaining between them. CDR1 and CDR2 from the germline V gene are SEHNR and FQNEAQ (reference sequence). The length of the CDR3 is 16 residues. The CDR3 sequence is CASSPSGTGSPPEQYF. The DNA for the CDR3 is TGTGCCAGCAGCCCCTCGGGGACTGGCTCACCGCCCGAGCAGTACTTC.

This rearrangement joins TRBV13 to TRBJ1-2, with 7 bases identical to TRBD1. V gave up 8 bases and J gave up 0 bases; unmatched junction bases: 9. The germline gives CDR1 PRHDT, CDR2 FYEKMQ (reference sequence). This CDR3 has 15 residues. The CDR3 protein is CASGPPGTANYGYTF. CDR3 bases: TGTGCCAGCGGTCCTCCCGGGACAGCTAACTATGGCTACACCTTC. Looking up the rest from reference TRBV13 and TRBJ1-2 gives the full variable domain: AAGVIQSPRHLIKEKRETATLKCYPIPRHDTVYWYQQGPGQDPQFLISFYEKMQSDKGSIPDRFSAQQFSDYHSELNMSSLELGDSALYFCASGPPGTANYGYTFGSGTRLTVV.

This clonotype came up many times. This sequence joins TRBV6-6 and TRBJ1-3; D is unclear. V lost 0 bases to trimming and J lost 3 bases, with 9 bases between them. CDR1 is MNHNY, CDR2 SVGAGI, per germline (reference sequence). The CDR3 runs to 15 residues. CDR3 amino acids: CASSYSRSDGNTIYF. CDR3 bases: TGTGCCAGCAGTTACTCGAGGTCGGATGGAAACACCATATATTTT.

This clonotype has only a few counts. This chain uses TRBV3-1 with TRBJ2-7; D is uncertain. V lost 4 bases and J lost 2, with 6 bases in between. Germline loops: CDR1 LGHDT, CDR2 YNNKEL (reference sequence). The CDR3 is 12 residues long. The CDR3 loop is CASSRTTYEQYF. The CDR3 nucleotides are TGTGCCAGCAGCCGAACGACCTACGAGCAGTACTTC.

The chain links TRBV6-5 to TRBJ2-2, with 11 bases identical to TRBD2. Losses at the gene ends were 6 bases for V and 13 bases for J; bases not matched to a gene: 13. The CDR3 length is 15 residues. Germline lookup yields CDR1 MNHEY and CDR2 SVGAGI. CDR3 loop: CASRKSSGGLQGLFF. CDR3 coding DNA: TGTGCCAGCAGAAAATCTAGCGGGGGGCTTCAGGGGCTGTTTTTT.

This clonotype was detected many times. The V and J genes are TRBV6-2 or TRBV6-3 and TRBJ2-7; TRBD2 aligns across 8 bases. Looked up from germline, CDR1 is MNHEY and CDR2 is SVGEGT. CDR3 size: 15 residues. The trim removed 3 bases at V and 0 bases at J, leaving 4 bases unmatched. The CDR3 region has the DNA TGTGCCAGCAGTTATGGACTAGCCTCCTCCTACGAGCAGTACTTC. Protein sequence: CASSYGLASSYEQYF.

V and J are TRBV7-2 and TRBJ1-6; 9 positions match TRBD1. The CDR3 covers 15 residues. The junction had 8 bases not matched to a gene; V was cut back by 5 bases and J by 9 bases. Germline V gene data show CDR1 as SGHTA and CDR2 as FQGNSA. The CDR3 coding sequence is TGTGCCAGCAGCCCTCCTACAGGGGGCCTTTCACCCCTCCACTTT. It translates to CASSPPTGGLSPLHF.

The rearrangement joins TRBV7-9 to TRBJ2-7; the D gene is possibly TRBD1 (6 bases). This CDR3 comprises 16 residues. Germline V gene sequence: CDR1 SEHNR, CDR2 FQNEAQ (reference sequence). V lost 5 bases and J 0 bases, leaving 17 bases between the germline ends. CDR3 residues: CASSNRTVLSSYEQYF. The CDR3, as DNA: TGTGCCAGCAGCAATCGGACAGTTCTCAGCTCCTACGAGCAGTACTTC. Variable domain in full (rest from reference TRBV7-9 and TRBJ2-7): DTGVSQNPRHKITKRGQNVTFRCDPISEHNRLYWYRQTLGQGPEFLTYFQNEAQLEKSRLLSDRFSAERPKGSFSTLEIQRTEQGDSAMYLCASSNRTVLSSYEQYFGPGTRLTVT.

The V and J genes are TRBV24-1 and TRBJ2-5; D gene unclear. The ends were cut back, 9 bases at V and 4 bases at J, with 8 bases in the middle. This CDR3 is 11 amino acids long. Germline V gene sequence: CDR1 KGHDR, CDR2 SFDVKD. The CDR3 sequence: CATGVGETQYF. The CDR3 bases are TGTGCCACCGGGGTGGGAGAGACCCAGTACTTC.

This clonotype turned up a few times. The V gene is TRBV3-1, the J gene TRBJ1-2; D ambiguous. Germline CDR1 LGHDT, CDR2 YNNKEL (reference sequence). Trimming left V 4 bases short and J 8 bases short, with 17 bases between. The CDR3 spans 14 residues. The CDR3 is CASSPKRTTTGYTF. The CDR3 DNA sequence: TGTGCCAGCAGCCCCAAACGGACCACAACGGGCTACACCTTC. The variable domain in full, with the rest retrieved from reference TRBV3-1 and TRBJ1-2, is DTAVSQTPKYLVTQMGNDKSIKCEQNLGHDTMYWYKQDSKKFLKIMFSYNNKELIINETVPNRFSPKSPDKAHLNLHINSLELGDSAVYFCASSPKRTTTGYTFGSGTRLTVV.

This clonotype showed up just a few times. The V call is TRBV9, the J call TRBJ2-4; D may correspond to TRBD1 or TRBD2 (5 bases each). The CDR3 length is 19 residues. V gave up 0 bases and J gave up 1 base, with 20 bases separating them. Germline values: CDR1 SGDLS, CDR2 YYNGEE. CDR3 nucleotide sequence: TGTGCCAGCAGCGTAGGTGTCGGCTTCTTTTGGGGGGCCAAAAACATTCAGTACTTC. This codes for CASSVGVGFFWGAKNIQYF.

This rearrangement joins TRBV7-9 to TRBJ1-4, with a weak D call TRBD1 (6 bases). V shed 5 bases and J shed 3 bases, with 13 bases lying between them. This CDR3 region has 15 residues. The germline CDR1 and CDR2 sequences are SEHNR and FQNEAQ (reference sequence). The CDR3 region has the DNA TGTGCCAGCAGCCCGGGGGGCGCATCTAATGAAAAACTGTTTTTT. Protein product: CASSPGGASNEKLFF.

This clonotype was recorded a few times. The chain couples TRBV13 to TRBJ2-3; the match to TRBD2 covers 11 bases. Trimming removed 2 bases from V and 2 bases from J; junction bases left unmatched: 6. Germline assignment: CDR1 PRHDT and CDR2 FYEKMQ (reference sequence). The CDR3 has 17 amino acids. CDR3 sequence: CASSLKASGGHTDTQYF. The CDR3 bases are TGTGCCAGCAGCTTAAAGGCTAGCGGGGGGCACACAGATACGCAGTATTTT.